This TCR beta chain comes out of a study of CD8 T cells in Susac syndrome. CD8+ and CD4+ blood T cells underwent TCR beta sequencing. TEMRA cells were enriched by FACS, while CD8+ and CD4+ T cells were obtained through a negative isolation that was performed magnetically. With random hexamers, reverse transcription was performed on about 0.45 to 1 ug of RNA. The TCR beta CDR3 was amplified by immunoSEQ multiplex PCR across 54 Vbeta, 13 Jbeta. Each CDR3 protein gets one entry after TCRdb re-called the immunoSEQ multiplex PCR reads with MiXCR. The data contain about 200,000 distinct CDR3 sequences, over 90% of them singletons. CDR1 is MNHEY and CDR2 is SVGAGI in the germline V gene. Trimming took 7 bases from V and 10 from J, leaving 22 bases between them. This CDR3 spans 14 amino acids.

The sample was CD4+ T cells from PBMCs. V gene TRBV6-5 combines with J gene TRBJ1-1; weak D call: TRBD1 (6 bases). The receptor comes from a human donor with multiple sclerosis. CDR3 residues: CASTQGQDSQAAFF. The CDR3 DNA sequence: TGTGCCAGCACTCAGGGGCAGGACTCGCAGGCAGCTTTCTTT.